This TCR beta chain was recorded in a study of human T cells and chemical hapten exposure. Overall study context: Minor volume differences among pooled libraries chiefly drove per-sample TCR yield variation. The study, taken as a whole, reports: Controls had significantly fewer large CDR3 similarity clusters than were formed by expanded TCRs.

In germline, CDR1 is MDHEN, CDR2 SYDVKM. V was clipped by 6 bases and J by 9 bases; unmatched bases: 8. The CDR3 has 14 residues. Individual cDNA molecules in this library carried unique molecular identifiers. Under the authors' procedure: Sample TCR counts, which ranged from roughly 23,224 to 750,000, had a median of about 100,000. TCRdb passed the RACE reads through MiXCR, listing each CDR3 protein once. TCRdb's processing, not the study's, gives the V and J calls here. The repertoire holds some 380,000 distinct CDR3 sequences, with roughly 5% as singletons. Regarding this clonotype: The antigen is undetermined.

The time point: patch test 1, 2 weeks after DPC sensitization. Treatment specified: therapeutic diphenylcyclopropenone sensitization with weekly scalp DPC. This sequence joins TRBV28 and TRBJ2-1, with 10 bases aligning to TRBD2. The sequencing used whole blood, collected in connection with sensitization to the hapten diphenylcyclopropenone (DPC). This TCR came from a woman in her 50s with alopecia areata. Some clones in this sample may be carry-over from other donors' samples. This chain's CDR3 is CASSVSGRLSEQFF. In DNA, the CDR3 is TGTGCCAGCAGCGTTAGCGGGAGGTTGAGTGAGCAGTTCTTC.